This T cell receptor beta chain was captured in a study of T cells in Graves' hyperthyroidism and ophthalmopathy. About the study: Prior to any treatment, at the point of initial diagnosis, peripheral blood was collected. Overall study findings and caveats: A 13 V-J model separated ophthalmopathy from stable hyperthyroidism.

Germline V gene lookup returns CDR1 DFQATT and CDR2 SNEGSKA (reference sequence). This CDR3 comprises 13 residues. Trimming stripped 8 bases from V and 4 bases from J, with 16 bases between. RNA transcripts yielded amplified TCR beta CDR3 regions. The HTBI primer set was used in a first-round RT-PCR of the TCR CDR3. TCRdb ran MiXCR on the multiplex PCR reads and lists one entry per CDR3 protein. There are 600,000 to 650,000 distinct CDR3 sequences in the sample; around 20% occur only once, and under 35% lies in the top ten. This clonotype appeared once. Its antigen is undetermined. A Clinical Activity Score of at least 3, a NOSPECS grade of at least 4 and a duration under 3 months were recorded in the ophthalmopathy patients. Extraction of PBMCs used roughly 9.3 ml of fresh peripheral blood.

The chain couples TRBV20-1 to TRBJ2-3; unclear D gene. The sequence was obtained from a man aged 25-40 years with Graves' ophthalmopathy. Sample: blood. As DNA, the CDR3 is TGCAGTAAAATTATACCTGGCCCAGATACGCAGTATTTT. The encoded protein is CSKIIPGPDTQYF.